The following is a T cell receptor (beta chain) sequence with its context. It lacks a known antigen. No clone much larger than this one lies a single base away; base qualities are absent. TCR beta CDR3 regions were sequenced from DNA using the immunoSEQ Assay. For the original study's pipeline: To compute T cell density, TCR beta template counts were normalized to usable DNA, which was estimated by amplifying housekeeping genes. The preseqR package was used to estimate richness by extrapolating to 400,000 templates for PBMC samples and to 120,000 templates for tissue samples. Clonality was taken to be one minus Pielou's evenness. To identify tissue-enriched TCRs, differential abundance testing was run on productive amino-acid clonotypes with a minimum total count of 5 and an alpha of 0.1. The Jaccard Index and the Morisita Overlap Index were used to quantify repertoire overlap between compartments. GLIPH grouped TCR beta CDR3s together with public tetramer-defined viral CDR3s, and a viral motif had to include at least three viral sequences and also show V-gene enrichment. Imported from immuneACCESS, the table was reduced by TCRdb to in-frame sequences with V and J called. These copies leave out some clones; in studies compared against another copy, an unresolved V gene accounts for under half, and the cause of the remainder is not known. The V and J calls and clone size come from that table; D and trimming were worked out from the DNA. In all, the sample holds approximately 65,000 clones, and roughly four fifths of those were seen once. Together, the top ten hold roughly 5% of the sample.

This sample is drawn from a study of T cells in localized non-small cell lung cancer (dated by TCRdb to the early 2020s). For the wider study: The study examined T cell repertoires in roughly 240 patients with early-stage NSCLC and compared tumors with uninvolved tumor-adjacent lungs. Of the NSCLC patients, fewer than 150 were male and approximately 110 were female, and the mean age was roughly 61 years. The cohort was made up of a few hundred treatment-naive NSCLC patients whose localized lung tumors had been resected.

Compared with germline, V lacks 3 bases and J lacks 4 bases; bases without a gene match: 5. Looking up the germline V gene (reference sequence) yields CDR1 LNHDA and CDR2 SQIVND. The CDR3 covers 14 residues, taking in both the cysteine and the phenylalanine. Just CDR3 DNA is preserved here, 42 bases in frame from base 1. At diagnosis, peripheral blood, uninvolved tumor-adjacent lung and tumor were collected and were preserved as a mix of fresh-frozen and FFPE material. For TCR repertoire profiling, the blood samples were analyzed as peripheral blood mononuclear cells. Beyond this particular receptor, the publication reports: Because the study design was exploratory, TCR variables were selected using unadjusted p-values without false-discovery rate correction. A median of about 53 of the top 100 tumor clones were detected in paired uninvolved adjacent lung, and about 29 of these tumor clones were also found among the top 100 clones of the paired uninvolved adjacent lung. Longer overall survival was associated with higher blood T cell density, whereas shorter survival was associated with higher adjacent-lung clonality. The highest T cell clonality was observed in uninvolved tumor-adjacent lung, where clonality exceeded that of tumor, suggesting that antigenic responses were more focused in uninvolved tumor-adjacent lung. Because multi-region tumor sequencing was not performed, intratumor heterogeneity could not be ruled out.

Source: PBMCs, taken before any cancer treatment. This receptor was taken from a man aged 35 to 69 with stage II lung adenocarcinoma. The V and J genes are TRBV19 and TRBJ1-2, with 7 junctional bases fitting TRBD1. Here the CDR3 is given as CASSMRGQPYGYTF. The DNA sequence is TGTGCCAGTAGTATGCGGGGACAGCCCTATGGCTACACCTTC. Here the CDR3 is joined to the reference TRBV19 and TRBJ1-2 genes, and the full variable domain is: DGGITQSPKYLFRKEGQNVTLSCEQNLNHDAMYWYRQDPGQGLRLIYYSQIVNDFQKGDIAEGYSVSREKKESFPLTVTSAQKNPTAFYLCASSMRGQPYGYTFGSGTRLTVV.